This T cell receptor (beta chain) was recorded in a study of blood T cell repertoires in COVID-19. For the study at large: Samples of COVID-19 (acute and convalescent) were obtained from the United States, Italy and Spain. The cDNA or gDNA used as material had been derived from T cells, B-cell-depleted T cells, or PBMCs.

In the original workflow: Quantification of nucleated cells was approximated via reference gene primer amplification. The repertoire was sequenced with immunoSEQ multiplex PCR; TCRdb's copy has only in-frame clones and lacks some. V and J calls and clone size are those listed in that table; D and trimming were worked out from the DNA. The sample lists 180,000 or so clones, around 85% occurring once. V dropped 7 bases and J dropped 9; count of bases not matched to a gene: 7. The CDR3 length is 13 residues. Looked up from germline, CDR1 is SNHLY and CDR2 is FYNNEI. The chain carries TRBV2 and TRBJ2-1; TRBD2 aligns across 9 bases. The clonotype originates from a woman between 55 and 75 years old with acute or convalescent COVID-19. Sample: peripheral blood. The CDR3 protein is CASTLAGVSEQFF. The CDR3 bases are TGTGCCAGCACGTTAGCGGGAGTAAGTGAGCAGTTCTTC.